This T cell receptor (beta chain) was obtained from a study of T cells in tumors after PD-1 blockade. The CDR3 is 15 residues long. V lost 4 bases and J lost 10; bases outside the gene matches: 9. Looked up from germline, CDR1 is SEHNR and CDR2 is FQNEAQ (reference sequence). Sequenced by immunoSEQ multiplex PCR; TCRdb stores in-frame clones only, minus some. The table has 30,000 to 40,000 clones, about three quarters seen once; the top ten hold over 30%. The sequence was obtained from a human donor with basal cell carcinoma. The material sequenced was PBMCs, taken before anti-PD-1 treatment. The chain is built from TRBV7-9 and TRBJ2-1, with 11 bases fitting TRBD2. CDR3 residues: CASSYSGGGVGEQFF. The CDR3, as DNA: TGTGCCAGCAGCTATAGCGGGGGGGGTGTCGGAGAGCAGTTCTTC. The full variable domain, its missing parts supplied by reference TRBV7-9 and TRBJ2-1, is DTGVSQNPRHKITKRGQNVTFRCDPISEHNRLYWYRQTLGQGPEFLTYFQNEAQLEKSRLLSDRFSAERPKGSFSTLEIQRTEQGDSAMYLCASSYSGGGVGEQFFGPGTRLTVL.